A selection of T cell receptor beta chains follows, all from one sample in a study of T cell responses to AZD1222 COVID-19 vaccine. Sequenced by immunoSEQ multiplex PCR; TCRdb stores in-frame clones only, minus some. The sample lists 200,000 or so clones; 87% were seen once. The sample here was peripheral blood, taken on day 0 of MenACWY control vaccination. These receptors originate from an adult in good health. CDR3s include the opening cysteine and the closing phenylalanine or tryptophan. The size of a clone is reported for some rows only, either as once, few or many, or as a class for expanded clones.

V gene: TRBV7-3
clone size: -
CDR3 length: 15
J gene: TRBJ2-2
CDR3 protein: CASSRTSGDLRELFF

V gene: TRBV3-1/TRBV3-2
clone size: -
CDR3 length: 15
J gene: TRBJ2-7
CDR3 protein: CASPQVVGDSYEQYF

V gene: TRBV5-5
clone size: once
CDR3 length: 15
J gene: TRBJ1-6
CDR3 protein: CASSLIGQNNSPLHF

V gene: TRBV5-1
clone size: -
CDR3 length: 14
J gene: TRBJ1-1
CDR3 protein: CASSLAVSNTEAFF

V gene: TRBV7-9
clone size: -
CDR3 length: 16
J gene: TRBJ2-3
CDR3 protein: CASNRGAGTYTDTQYF

V gene: TRBV5-4
clone size: -
CDR3 length: 16
J gene: TRBJ2-7
CDR3 protein: CASSFGAWTSGDEQYF

V gene: TRBV28
clone size: -
CDR3 length: 13
J gene: TRBJ1-2
CDR3 protein: CASSLARAYGYTF

V gene: TRBV5-1
clone size: -
CDR3 length: 13
J gene: TRBJ1-2
CDR3 protein: CASSLDGSGGYTF

V gene: TRBV7-9
clone size: -
CDR3 length: 16
J gene: TRBJ2-3
CDR3 protein: CASSSQTGSGTDTQYF

V gene: TRBV24-1
clone size: -
CDR3 length: 15
J gene: TRBJ2-7
CDR3 protein: CATSDHGTGTYEQYF

V gene: TRBV11-3
clone size: -
CDR3 length: 14
J gene: TRBJ2-1
CDR3 protein: CASSSDSGGDEQFF

V gene: TRBV5-4
clone size: -
CDR3 length: 13
J gene: TRBJ2-5
CDR3 protein: CASSWTGKETQYF

V gene: TRBV20-1
clone size: -
CDR3 length: 11
J gene: TRBJ1-1
CDR3 protein: CSARPTPQAFF

V gene: TRBV13
clone size: -
CDR3 length: 16
J gene: TRBJ1-2
CDR3 protein: CASAERKSQGASGYTF

V gene: TRBV6-5
clone size: -
CDR3 length: 12
J gene: TRBJ2-7
CDR3 protein: CASRTTGGEQYF

V gene: TRBV25-1
clone size: -
CDR3 length: 12
J gene: TRBJ2-3
CDR3 protein: CASSARADTQYF

V gene: TRBV19
clone size: -
CDR3 length: 15
J gene: TRBJ2-6
CDR3 protein: CASSILSTGANVLTF

V gene: TRBV6-5
clone size: -
CDR3 length: 14
J gene: TRBJ1-1
CDR3 protein: CASSKKQGGTEAFF

V gene: TRBV29-1
clone size: -
CDR3 length: 13
J gene: TRBJ2-7
CDR3 protein: CSVRTGESYEQYF

V gene: TRBV7-2
clone size: -
CDR3 length: 13
J gene: TRBJ2-7
CDR3 protein: CASSFDHLYEQYF

V gene: TRBV9
clone size: -
CDR3 length: 14
J gene: TRBJ2-5
CDR3 protein: CASNPGEDQETQYF

V gene: TRBV6-5
clone size: once
CDR3 length: 13
J gene: TRBJ2-7
CDR3 protein: CASRTGMTYEQYF

V gene: TRBV5-1
clone size: once
CDR3 length: 14
J gene: TRBJ2-5
CDR3 protein: CASSIGTERETQYF

V gene: TRBV5-1
clone size: once
CDR3 length: 16
J gene: TRBJ2-6
CDR3 protein: CATRGDESSGANVLTF

V gene: TRBV5-1
clone size: -
CDR3 length: 14
J gene: TRBJ2-5
CDR3 protein: CASSMGVQQETQYF

V gene: TRBV11-1
clone size: -
CDR3 length: 13
J gene: TRBJ2-2
CDR3 protein: CASSSWGIGELFF

V gene: TRBV18
clone size: -
CDR3 length: 16
J gene: TRBJ2-6
CDR3 protein: CASSRDTPSGANVLTF

V gene: TRBV28
clone size: -
CDR3 length: 17
J gene: TRBJ1-4
CDR3 protein: CASSSWDPLRTNEKLFF

V gene: TRBV7-9
clone size: -
CDR3 length: 17
J gene: TRBJ1-6
CDR3 protein: CASSLAIAGSQLLPLHF

V gene: TRBV7-9
clone size: -
CDR3 length: 14
J gene: TRBJ2-7
CDR3 protein: CASSEGQGAYEQYF

V gene: TRBV9
clone size: -
CDR3 length: 15
J gene: TRBJ2-2
CDR3 protein: CASSVTGGSTGELFF

V gene: TRBV5-1
clone size: -
CDR3 length: 14
J gene: TRBJ1-4
CDR3 protein: CASSLGQGNEKLFF

V gene: TRBV16
clone size: -
CDR3 length: 12
J gene: TRBJ1-5
CDR3 protein: CASSQDNQPQHF

V gene: TRBV27
clone size: -
CDR3 length: 14
J gene: TRBJ1-6
CDR3 protein: CASSRDSFNSPLHF

V gene: TRBV4-2
clone size: -
CDR3 length: 18
J gene: TRBJ1-2
CDR3 protein: CASSEYTRTGDFSYGYTF

V gene: TRBV24-1
clone size: -
CDR3 length: 17
J gene: TRBJ2-4
CDR3 protein: CATSARTAEAAKNIQYF

V gene: TRBV5-4
clone size: -
CDR3 length: 13
J gene: TRBJ1-1
CDR3 protein: CASSSTVNTEAFF

V gene: TRBV7-3
clone size: -
CDR3 length: 16
J gene: TRBJ2-1
CDR3 protein: CASSQSGTSGIGEQFF

V gene: TRBV18
clone size: -
CDR3 length: 15
J gene: TRBJ1-1
CDR3 protein: CASSPTGGVNTEAFF

V gene: TRBV9
clone size: once
CDR3 length: 15
J gene: TRBJ1-6
CDR3 protein: CASSATGTNNSPLHF

V gene: TRBV10-3
clone size: -
CDR3 length: 14
J gene: TRBJ1-1
CDR3 protein: CAISGDKINTEAFF

V gene: TRBV7-8
clone size: -
CDR3 length: 13
J gene: TRBJ2-1
CDR3 protein: CASSVRGAVEQFF

V gene: TRBV7-3
clone size: -
CDR3 length: 15
J gene: TRBJ2-3
CDR3 protein: CASSVGQAFTDTQYF

V gene: TRBV28
clone size: -
CDR3 length: 12
J gene: TRBJ1-2
CDR3 protein: CASSITAKGYTF

V gene: TRBV5-1
clone size: -
CDR3 length: 11
J gene: TRBJ1-2
CDR3 protein: CASSASEGYTF

V gene: TRBV28
clone size: -
CDR3 length: 14
J gene: TRBJ1-6
CDR3 protein: CASRQSSYNSPLHF

V gene: TRBV15
clone size: -
CDR3 length: 14
J gene: TRBJ1-4
CDR3 protein: CATRRGDSNEKLFF

V gene: TRBV5-6
clone size: -
CDR3 length: 14
J gene: TRBJ2-4
CDR3 protein: CASTTGGTKNIQYF

V gene: TRBV19
clone size: -
CDR3 length: 13
J gene: TRBJ1-2
CDR3 protein: CASSKQGSYGYTF

V gene: TRBV12-3/TRBV12-4
clone size: -
CDR3 length: 12
J gene: TRBJ2-1
CDR3 protein: CASSPARNEQFF

V gene: TRBV28
clone size: -
CDR3 length: 12
J gene: TRBJ1-2
CDR3 protein: CASSADDYGYTF

V gene: TRBV5-1
clone size: few
CDR3 length: 14
J gene: TRBJ1-1
CDR3 protein: CASSLGWRNTEAFF